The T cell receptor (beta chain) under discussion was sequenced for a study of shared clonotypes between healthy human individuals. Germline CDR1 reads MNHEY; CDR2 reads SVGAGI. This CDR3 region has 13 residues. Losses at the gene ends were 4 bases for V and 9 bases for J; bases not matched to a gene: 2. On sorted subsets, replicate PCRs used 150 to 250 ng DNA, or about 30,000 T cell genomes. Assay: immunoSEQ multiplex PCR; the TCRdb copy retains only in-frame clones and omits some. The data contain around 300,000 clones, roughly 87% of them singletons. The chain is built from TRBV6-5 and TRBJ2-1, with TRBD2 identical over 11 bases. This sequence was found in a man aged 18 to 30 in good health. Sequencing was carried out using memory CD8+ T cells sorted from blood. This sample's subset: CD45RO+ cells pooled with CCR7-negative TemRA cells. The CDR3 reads CASSFLAGGEQFF. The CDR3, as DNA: TGTGCCAGCAGTTTCCTAGCGGGGGGTGAGCAGTTCTTC.